Shown below are 10 T cell receptor beta chains from a single sample sequenced in a study of T cell clonotyping in hematopoietic cell transplantation. The time point denotes: recipient sample about 28 days before transplant, after cytoreduction. Data came from immunoSEQ multiplex PCR; TCRdb stores just in-frame clones and leaves some out. The profile shows more than 20,000 clones, about 79% of them singletons. Specimen: peripheral blood mononuclear cells, collected before stem cell transplant. The source of these receptors is a woman aged 60 to 75 with acute myeloid leukemia. Some clones in this sample may be carry-over from other donors' samples.

The genes are TRBV4-1 and TRBJ2-5, with 10 positions matching TRBD2. The CDR3 runs to 16 residues. Germline V gene lookup returns CDR1 MGHRA and CDR2 YSYEKL. V was pared by 1 base and J by 1 base, with 3 bases of the junction left unmatched. CDR3 amino acids: CASSQGSGRAQETQYF. The CDR3 coding sequence is TGCGCCAGCAGCCAAGGGAGCGGGAGGGCCCAAGAGACCCAGTACTTC.

V gene TRBV7-2 combines with J gene TRBJ2-3, with a tentative D call TRBD2 (6 bases). Germline CDR1 is SGHTA and CDR2 is FQGNSA. This CDR3 has 18 residues. Trimming removed 5 bases at V and 2 bases at J, with 23 bases between. CDR3 coding DNA: TGTGCCAGCAGCCTCCGCCCTGGCGGGGTCCGGGTCACAGATACGCAGTATTTT. It translates to CASSLRPGGVRVTDTQYF.

This clone was counted a single time. The chain uses TRBV19 and TRBJ1-2; D is uncertain. In germline, CDR1 is LNHDA, CDR2 SQIVND (reference sequence). Trimming took 3 bases from V and 7 from J, leaving 9 bases between them. This CDR3 has 12 residues. The CDR3, as DNA: TGTGCCAGTAGTATCCAAGCACTTGGCTACACCTTC. Translated: CASSIQALGYTF. The full variable domain, with the rest looked up from reference TRBV19 and TRBJ1-2, is DGGITQSPKYLFRKEGQNVTLSCEQNLNHDAMYWYRQDPGQGLRLIYYSQIVNDFQKGDIAEGYSVSREKKESFPLTVTSAQKNPTAFYLCASSIQALGYTFGSGTRLTVV.

This clone was counted a single time. This chain uses TRBV27 with TRBJ2-6; perhaps TRBD2 as D (7 bases). The germline V gene has CDR1 MNHEY and CDR2 SMNVEV (reference sequence). The CDR3 has 18 amino acids. Trimming took off 7 bases at V and 3 bases at J, with 22 bases between the two ends. The DNA for the CDR3 is TGTGCCAGCATGGCGTGGAGTATCGGGGGGCTTGGGGCCAACGTCCTGACTTTC. This gives the protein CASMAWSIGGLGANVLTF.

J is TRBJ2-3 and V is TRBV7-3; D may be TRBD2 (5 bases). V lost 0 bases and J lost 5, with 9 bases in between. The CDR3 covers 14 residues. Germline CDR1 and CDR2: SGHTA and FQGTGA. The CDR3 DNA sequence: TGTGCCAGCAGCTTAACGGGAGTGGAAGATACGCAGTATTTT. It yields the protein CASSLTGVEDTQYF.

The chain couples TRBV6-5 to TRBJ2-7; TRBD1 aligns across 7 bases. Germline V gene sequence: CDR1 MNHEY, CDR2 SVGAGI. This CDR3 spans 13 amino acids. J lost 0 bases, V lost 10 bases, and 6 bases had no gene match. In DNA form, the CDR3 reads TGTGCCACTCGCCGGGACAGCTCCTACGAGCAGTACTTC. This translates into CATRRDSSYEQYF.

CDR3 bases: TGTGCCAGCAGCTTTCAGGGGGTTTACTCTGGAAACACCATATATTTT. Encoded protein: CASSFQGVYSGNTIYF. V gene TRBV5-6 combines with J gene TRBJ1-3; the match to TRBD1 covers 7 bases. The CDR3 runs 16 residues. J lost 0 bases, V lost 2 bases, and 5 bases had no gene match. Germline V gene data show CDR1 as SGHDT and CDR2 as YYEEEE. Using reference TRBV5-6 and TRBJ1-3 for the parts outside the CDR3, the full variable domain is DAGVTQSPTHLIKTRGQQVTLRCSPKSGHDTVSWYQQALGQGPQFIFQYYEEEERQRGNFPDRFSGHQFPNYSSELNVNALLLGDSALYLCASSFQGVYSGNTIYFGEGSWLTVV.

The chain recombines TRBV28 with TRBJ1-2; 10 nucleotides match TRBD1. Germline CDR1 and CDR2: MDHEN and SYDVKM. CDR3 length equals 16 residues. With V trimmed by 3 bases and J by 3 bases, 7 bases remained unmatched. CDR3 in DNA: TGTGCCAGCAGTTTGTCCGGGACAGGGGCGCACTATGGCTACACCTTC. Translated, it gives CASSLSGTGAHYGYTF.

This rearrangement joins TRBV4-3 to TRBJ1-6; D not resolved. This CDR3 region has 14 residues. Per the germline V gene, CDR1 is LGHNA and CDR2 is YSLEER. V lost 0 bases and J 11 bases, leaving 11 bases between the germline ends. CDR3 bases: TGCGCCAGCAGCCAAGATCCGCAGAACCCACCCCTCCACTTT. This codes for CASSQDPQNPPLHF.

The chain carries TRBV7-2 and TRBJ1-3; a possible D gene is TRBD1 (5 bases). This CDR3 contains 17 residues. Germline CDR1 SGHTA, CDR2 FQGNSA. The ends were cut back, 2 bases at V and 4 bases at J, with 18 bases in the middle. As DNA, the CDR3 is TGTGCCAGCAGCTTATTAGACAGACCGACTCTCGGAAACACCATATATTTT. This sequence encodes CASSLLDRPTLGNTIYF.